The source of this T cell receptor beta chain is a study of blood T cells in healthy people across ages. Study-wide findings and caveats: Researchers said unsorted PBMCs prevented a conclusive naive versus antigen-experienced comparison.

Ten or more counts support this clonotype. The target antigen is unknown. PCR was performed a second time for 7 to 11 cycles using a sample-barcoded 5' primer and a J-beta primer mix. MiXCR, run by TCRdb on the 5' RACE reads, gives a single entry per CDR3 protein. Altogether 550,000 to 600,000 distinct CDR3 sequences are present, about 25% being singletons, with the ten largest covering roughly 20%. The CDR3 spans 14 residues. Germline-derived CDR1 and CDR2 are DFQATT and SNEGSKA (reference sequence). The ends lost 4 bases at V and 7 bases at J; junction bases unmatched: 11. The chain links TRBV20-1 to TRBJ1-2, with 8 bases lining up with TRBD1. Sequenced material: blood. The sequence was obtained from a woman in her 70s in good health. CDR3 in DNA: TGCAGTGCTATGTTTGGACAGGGAAAGTTTGGCTACACCTTC. Translating it yields CSAMFGQGKFGYTF.